This record concerns one T cell receptor (beta chain) sequence. Its antigen has not been determined. No base qualities exist here, and no much larger clone lies one base off it. The sample is drawn from a study of blood T cells in healthy people across ages (dated by TCRdb to the mid-2010s). Notes on the research overall: In model experiments, template switching captured roughly one uniquely barcoded TCR beta cDNA molecule for every two T cells. The study analyzed two additional independent replicas of 1 million unique cDNA reads from the same blood draw for two donors, one aged 18 to 30 and one aged 80 or older. Four age groups were formed from the donors: young (average roughly 15 years), middle-aged (approximately 39), aged (roughly 58) and long-lived (82). To track age-related changes in TCR beta repertoire diversity, the study relied on deep sequencing normalized with unique cDNA molecular identifiers.

Systemically healthy Caucasian individuals from Russia, about 38 in total and aged roughly 6 to 100 years, were included as donors. Each donor gave about 11 milliliters of peripheral blood, drawn into EDTA-treated Vacutainer tubes. Ficoll-Paque density-gradient centrifugation was used to isolate PBMCs, with at least 6.5 million per sample. Trizol reagent was used to extract total RNA from PBMCs, with at least 5 micrograms per sample. For every donor, flow cytometry on a PBMC aliquot measured the percentage of naive CD45RAhigh/CD27high T cells. Paper-wide results and their limitations: Total diversity estimates from one million sequenced T cells were considered lower bounds and underestimates. Bulk unsorted PBMC profiling prevented conclusive comparison of naive and antigen-experienced compartments. The percentage of naive T cells measured by flow cytometry correlated strongly with observed TCR beta diversity. Observed TCR beta diversity per million T cells fell roughly linearly with age, and a significant reduction was already apparent by age about 38. Compared with the aged group, the long-lived group had more naive CD4+ T cells, fewer expanded clones and increased TCR diversity, a pattern suggesting age selection. Because the CMV infection status of the donors was unknown, age-related changes in expanded clonotypes may potentially have been confounded.

The library was generated by 5' RACE. The run used an Illumina HiSeq 2500. A second PCR of about 6 to 11 cycles was performed with a sample-barcoded 5' primer and a J-beta primer mix. A unique molecular identifier was introduced onto each TCR beta cDNA molecule by a template-switch 5' adaptor carrying 12 random nucleotides. Each sample yielded at least 2.5 million CDR3-containing paired-end reads. First-strand cDNA was synthesized from all RNA with the Mint cDNA synthesis kit, primed by a TRBC-specific oligonucleotide. After uracil-DNA glycosylase treatment, a first 18-cycle PCR used universal primers M1SS and BC2_uni_R on all cDNA. From the authors' description of their analysis: Each sample was normalized by randomly selecting 1 million high-quality reads, each carrying a distinct molecular identifier. Instead of being binned into consensus sequences, reads that shared molecular identifiers were thrown out. MiTCR, run with a Q25 quality threshold and the strictest error-elimination algorithm, handled CDR3 identification, clonotype clustering and error correction. A nonparametric unseen species model with Euler transformation was used to estimate lower-bound total TCR beta diversity. TCRdb applied fastp at Q25 and MiXCR to the public reads, then kept only in-frame beta chains. Here each entry gathers all rows of one CDR3 protein and keeps the most common genes and DNA. The V and J calls here are based on TCRdb, not the publication. The sample table contains approximately 490,000 distinct CDR3 sequences; only one count was recorded for less than 25% of them. Jointly, the top ten make up around 10% of the sample.

These data also featured in a second study, about T cells of mothers and their children. The second study also describes: Nine systemically healthy Caucasian individuals, comprising three mothers and their six children, were included as donors. cDNA synthesis consumed the entire amount of extracted RNA, loaded at about 1.5 ug RNA in each 15 ul reaction. Sample barcodes and 2-4 random nucleotides were added via the M1S primer in the second PCR. Over 8.5 million TCR beta CDR3 reads were obtained for each mother, and 2.5 million to 3 million reads were obtained for each child. Thymic selection shapes the output of TCR recombination in a similar way in related and unrelated pairs, and inherited differences have a minor effect. Normalized repertoire overlap was always found to be slightly, but never significantly, higher in related mother-child pairs than in unrelated mother-child pairs. No persistent microchimeric T cell clones were found, with a detection sensitivity of 80 to 100 clones per million clonotypes. To look for features that set related mother-child pairs apart from unrelated individuals, the researchers ran deep NGS to compare the TCR beta repertoires of mothers and children. On average, the children were 11 +/- 4 years old, while the mothers were 40 +/- 4 years old. After adapter ligation with NEBNext reagents, the libraries were sequenced on Illumina HiSeq 2000 with 100+100 nt paired-end reads. To avoid cross-contamination, the mother libraries and the child libraries were prepared a month apart and sequenced in separate runs. Between roughly 500,000 and 2,300,000 distinct TCR beta clonotypes were identified per donor. Naive TCR beta clonotypes were estimated from low-frequency clonotypes matched to each donor's FACS-determined naive share, without sorting.

The source material was blood. The origin of this receptor is a boy between 10 and 17 years old in good health.

The DNA sequence reads TGCAGTGCCGACCCGGCCGCCGGGGAGCTGTTTTTT. This yields the protein CSADPAAGELFF. The chain was built from TRBV20-1 and TRBJ2-2, with no reliable assignment of the D segment. V is pared back by 6 bases and J by 6 bases, with 11 bases lying between the germline termini. As encoded in the germline V gene (reference sequence), CDR1 is DFQATT while CDR2 is SNEGSKA. Counted from cysteine to phenylalanine, this CDR3 has 12 amino acids. The entry retains the CDR3 DNA only, 36 bases that are in frame from base 1.